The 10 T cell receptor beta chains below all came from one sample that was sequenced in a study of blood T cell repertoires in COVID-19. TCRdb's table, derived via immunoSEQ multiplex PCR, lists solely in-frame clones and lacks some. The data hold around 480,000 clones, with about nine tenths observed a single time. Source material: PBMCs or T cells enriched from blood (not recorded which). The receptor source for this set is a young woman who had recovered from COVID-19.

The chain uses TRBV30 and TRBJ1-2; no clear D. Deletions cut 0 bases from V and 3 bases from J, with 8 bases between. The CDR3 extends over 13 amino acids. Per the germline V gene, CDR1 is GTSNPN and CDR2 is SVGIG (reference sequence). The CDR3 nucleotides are TGTGCCTGGAGTGTAGGACTGTACTATGGCTACACCTTC. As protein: CAWSVGLYYGYTF.

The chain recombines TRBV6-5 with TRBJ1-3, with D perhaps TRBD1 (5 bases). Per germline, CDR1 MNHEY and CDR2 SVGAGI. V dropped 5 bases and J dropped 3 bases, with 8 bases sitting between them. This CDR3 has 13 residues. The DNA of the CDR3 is TGTGCCAGCAGTCGGGGGGGTGGAAACACCATATATTTT. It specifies CASSRGGGNTIYF.

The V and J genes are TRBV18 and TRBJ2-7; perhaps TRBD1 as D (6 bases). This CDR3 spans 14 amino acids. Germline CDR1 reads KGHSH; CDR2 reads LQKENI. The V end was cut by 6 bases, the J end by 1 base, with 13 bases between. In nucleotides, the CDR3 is TGTGCCAGCTCTCTCACGGGACAATCCTACGAGCAGTACTTC. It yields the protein CASSLTGQSYEQYF.

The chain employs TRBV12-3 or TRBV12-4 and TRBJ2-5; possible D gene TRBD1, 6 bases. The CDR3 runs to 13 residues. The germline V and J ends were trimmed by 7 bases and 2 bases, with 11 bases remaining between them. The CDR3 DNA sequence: TGTGCCAGCACCGACAGGTTTCAAGAGACCCAGTACTTC. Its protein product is CASTDRFQETQYF.

The CDR3 region has the DNA TGTGCCAGCAGCACCCCGGAGGAGGGCAGAGACACTGAAGCTTTCTTT. Translated, it gives CASSTPEEGRDTEAFF. The genes are TRBV11-3 and TRBJ1-1; D not certain. V gave up 5 bases and J gave up 3 bases, with 19 bases separating them. CDR1 is SGHNT, CDR2 YENEEA, per germline. The CDR3 contains 16 residues.

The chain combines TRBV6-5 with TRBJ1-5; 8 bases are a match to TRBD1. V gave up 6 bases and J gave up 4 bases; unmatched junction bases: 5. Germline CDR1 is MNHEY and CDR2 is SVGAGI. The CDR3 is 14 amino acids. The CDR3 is CASRTGQGNQPQHF. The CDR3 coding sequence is TGTGCCAGCAGGACAGGACAGGGAAATCAGCCCCAGCATTTT.

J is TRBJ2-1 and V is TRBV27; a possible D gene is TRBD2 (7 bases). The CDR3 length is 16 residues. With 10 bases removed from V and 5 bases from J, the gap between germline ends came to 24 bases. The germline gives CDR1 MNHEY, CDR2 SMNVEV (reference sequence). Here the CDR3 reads CATRGLGGATHNEQFF. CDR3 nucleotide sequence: TGTGCCACCCGAGGTCTGGGGGGGGCTACCCACAATGAGCAGTTCTTC.

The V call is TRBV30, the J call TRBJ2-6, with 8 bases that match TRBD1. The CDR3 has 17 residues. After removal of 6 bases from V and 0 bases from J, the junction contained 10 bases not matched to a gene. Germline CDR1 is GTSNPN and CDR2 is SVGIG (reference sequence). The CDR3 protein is CACHTGQVYSGANVLTF. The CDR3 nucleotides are TGTGCCTGCCATACGGGACAGGTCTACTCTGGGGCCAACGTCCTGACTTTC.

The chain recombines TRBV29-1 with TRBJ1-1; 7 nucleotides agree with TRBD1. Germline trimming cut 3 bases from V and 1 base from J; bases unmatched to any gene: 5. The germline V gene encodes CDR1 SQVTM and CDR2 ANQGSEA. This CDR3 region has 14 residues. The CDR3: CSVDPPGGNTEAFF. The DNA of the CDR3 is TGCAGCGTTGATCCCCCAGGGGGGAACACTGAAGCTTTCTTT.

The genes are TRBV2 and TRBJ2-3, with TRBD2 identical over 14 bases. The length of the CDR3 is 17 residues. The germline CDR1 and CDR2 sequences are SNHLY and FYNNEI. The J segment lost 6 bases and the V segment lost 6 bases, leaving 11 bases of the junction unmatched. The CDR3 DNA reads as TGTGCCAGCAGCGGACTAGCGGGGGGCCCCTCCGGGGATACGCAGTATTTT. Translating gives CASSGLAGGPSGDTQYF.